Listed below are T cell receptor beta chains from one sample, sequenced in a study of CD8 T cells in ankylosing spondylitis. TCRdb reanalysed the 5' RACE reads using MiXCR and keeps one entry per CDR3 protein. The sample has about 480,000 distinct CDR3 sequences, 15% to 20% seen once; the top ten hold 0.95% to 1.1%. The specimen was blood, either unsorted or a sorted T cell fraction (not recorded which). These receptors were obtained from a male donor with ankylosing spondylitis. The CDR3 runs from the conserved cysteine through the conserved F or W. A D gene is named only where the DNA matches it firmly. Size is stated for part of the rows, as once, few or many counts, or as a class when the clone is expanded.

>.|TRBJ2-7|TRBD2|16|TRBV6-5
CASSYSSLAGLREQYF
TGTGCCAGCAGTTACTCGTCACTAGCGGGGCTGCGCGAGCAGTACTTC
>few|TRBJ2-1|TRBD2|16|TRBV20-1
CSARPPSGRAGNEQFF
TGCAGTGCTAGACCGCCAAGCGGGAGGGCAGGCAATGAGCAGTTCTTC
>.|TRBJ1-2|.|11|TRBV19
CASTLGVGYTF
TGTGCCAGTACCCTGGGCGTTGGCTACACCTTC
>.|TRBJ2-2|.|16|TRBV7-3
CASSLNPGGGTGELFF
TGTGCCAGCAGCTTAAACCCAGGGGGAGGCACCGGGGAGCTGTTTTTT
>.|TRBJ2-3|.|16|TRBV4-1
CASSRSGLPSTDTQYF
TGCGCCAGCAGCCGCTCCGGACTACCGAGCACAGATACGCAGTATTTT
>few|TRBJ1-5|.|17|TRBV7-3
CASSQDSDSMWDQPQHF
TGTGCCAGCAGCCAAGATTCGGACAGTATGTGGGATCAGCCCCAGCATTTT
>.|TRBJ2-5|TRBD2|15|TRBV28
CASSRPGTSFETQYF
TGTGCCAGCAGTAGACCCGGGACTAGTTTCGAGACCCAGTACTTC
>many|TRBJ1-5|.|12|TRBV12-3/TRBV12-4
CASSPPWQPQHF
TGTGCCAGCAGTCCTCCGTGGCAGCCCCAGCATTTT
>.|TRBJ1-5|TRBD1|17|TRBV18
CASSSLPTGKSNQPQHF
TGTGCCAGCTCATCCCTGCCGACAGGGAAAAGCAATCAGCCCCAGCATTTT
>many|TRBJ2-7|TRBD2|14|TRBV28
CASKAGGNNYEQYF
TGTGCCAGCAAAGCGGGAGGGAACAACTACGAGCAGTACTTC
>few|TRBJ2-5|TRBD2|15|TRBV5-1
CASSLAAGKQETQYF
TGCGCCAGCAGCTTGGCAGCGGGGAAGCAAGAGACCCAGTACTTC
>.|TRBJ2-2|TRBD2|15|TRBV10-3
CAISDTRTSTGELFF
TGTGCCATCAGTGATACACGGACTAGCACCGGGGAGCTGTTTTTT
>.|TRBJ2-7|.|14|TRBV5-1
CASSLASNTYEQYF
TGCGCCAGCAGCTTGGCTAGCAACACCTACGAGCAGTACTTC
>many|TRBJ1-5|.|14|TRBV12-3/TRBV12-4
CASSSGPSNQPQHF
TGTGCCAGCAGTTCGGGACCGAGCAATCAGCCCCAGCATTTT
>few|TRBJ1-2|.|14|TRBV20-1
CSARDTRGGYGYTF
TGCAGTGCTAGAGATACCAGGGGTGGCTATGGCTACACCTTC
>.|TRBJ2-2|TRBD2|15|TRBV27
CASSPRRGVPGELFF
TGTGCCAGCAGTCCCCGGCGGGGGGTCCCCGGGGAGCTGTTTTTT
>.|TRBJ2-5|.|13|TRBV3-1
CASSQDRKETQYF
TGTGCCAGCAGCCAAGATCGGAAAGAGACCCAGTACTTC
>many|TRBJ2-7|TRBD2|12|TRBV10-3
CATREGLVEQYF
TGTGCCACGCGGGAGGGACTAGTCGAGCAGTACTTC
>.|TRBJ2-2|.|15|TRBV2
CASSPWDRGTGELFF
TGTGCCAGCAGCCCTTGGGACCGGGGCACCGGGGAGCTGTTTTTT
>.|TRBJ2-5|.|14|TRBV5-1
CASSLGDGIETQYF
TGCGCCAGCAGCTTGGGGGACGGAATAGAGACCCAGTACTTC
>.|TRBJ2-3|TRBD2|15|TRBV6-1
CATGRGGRSTDTQYF
TGTGCCACCGGGAGGGGAGGGCGGAGCACAGATACGCAGTATTTT
>.|TRBJ1-1|TRBD1|15|TRBV20-1
CSATPGGYEITEAFF
TGCAGTGCTACTCCAGGGGGCTATGAGATCACTGAAGCTTTCTTT
>few|TRBJ2-7|.|12|TRBV6-2/TRBV6-3
CASSEPYYEQYF
TGTGCCAGCAGTGAGCCTTACTACGAGCAGTACTTC
>many|TRBJ2-5|TRBD1|17|TRBV5-1
CASSLGGRDRLQQTQYF
TGCGCCAGCAGCTTAGGAGGCCGGGACAGGCTCCAACAGACCCAGTACTTC
>few|TRBJ2-5|TRBD2|16|TRBV5-1
CASSPGEREKVETQYF
TGCGCCAGCAGCCCGGGGGAGCGGGAGAAGGTAGAGACCCAGTACTTC
>few|TRBJ2-4|.|15|TRBV28
CASSLIGLAKNIQYF
TGTGCCAGCAGTTTAATAGGATTGGCCAAAAACATTCAGTACTTC
>few|TRBJ1-6|.|15|TRBV6-1
CASSDHHSYNSPLHF
TGTGCCAGCAGTGATCATCACAGCTATAATTCACCCCTCCACTTT
>.|TRBJ1-6|TRBD1|13|TRBV20-1
CSARDRAESPLHF
TGCAGTGCGAGGGACAGGGCTGAATCACCCCTCCACTTT
>.|TRBJ2-7|TRBD1|14|TRBV2
CASSGQGVAYEQYF
TGTGCCAGCAGTGGACAGGGAGTCGCCTACGAGCAGTACTTC
>few|TRBJ1-1|.|13|TRBV6-1
CASSEGKIPEAFF
TGTGCCAGCAGTGAAGGGAAGATCCCTGAAGCTTTCTTT
>.|TRBJ1-6|.|16|TRBV18
CASSPAPTSNNSPLHF
TGTGCCAGCTCACCAGCCCCAACCAGCAATAATTCACCCCTCCACTTT
>few|TRBJ2-3|.|15|TRBV7-2
CASSLQVAGTDTQYF
TGTGCCAGCAGCTTACAGGTAGCGGGCACAGATACGCAGTATTTT
>.|TRBJ1-1|TRBD1|12|TRBV29-1
CSSGGGNTEAFF
TGCAGCTCAGGGGGCGGGAACACTGAAGCTTTCTTT
>few|TRBJ1-1|TRBD1|15|TRBV5-5
CASSPLTGVNTEAFF
TGTGCCAGCAGCCCCCTGACAGGGGTGAACACTGAAGCTTTCTTT
>.|TRBJ2-7|TRBD2|17|TRBV6-1
CASSESPGLGGVREQYF
TGTGCCAGCAGTGAATCCCCCGGACTAGGAGGGGTCCGGGAGCAGTACTTC
>.|TRBJ2-1|.|14|TRBV20-1
CSARDMRGPNEQFF
TGCAGTGCTAGAGATATGAGGGGCCCCAATGAGCAGTTCTTC
>.|TRBJ2-2|.|14|TRBV11-1
CASSLGPRTGELFF
TGTGCCAGCAGCTTAGGGCCTAGGACCGGGGAGCTGTTTTTT
>.|TRBJ2-2|.|13|TRBV29-1
CSVAPSSSGELFF
TGCAGCGTTGCCCCGTCTAGTTCCGGGGAGCTGTTTTTT
>few|TRBJ2-1|TRBD2|14|TRBV12-3/TRBV12-4
CASSFTSVYNEQFF
TGTGCCAGCAGTTTCACTAGCGTGTACAATGAGCAGTTCTTC
>.|TRBJ2-1|.|14|TRBV9
CASSARPGSHEQFF
TGTGCCAGCAGCGCCCGACCGGGGTCTCATGAGCAGTTCTTC
>.|TRBJ1-6|.|14|TRBV20-1
CSAREQKGNSPLHF
TGCAGTGCTAGAGAACAGAAGGGCAATTCACCCCTCCACTTT
>many|TRBJ1-1|.|12|TRBV6-5
CASSYPLTEAFF
TGTGCCAGCAGTTACCCCCTCACTGAAGCTTTCTTT
>.|TRBJ2-1|.|16|TRBV7-9
CASRPRTGSSYNEQFF
TGTGCCAGCAGACCTAGGACGGGAAGCTCCTACAATGAGCAGTTCTTC